One TCR beta chain is described in this entry. Its specificity is unknown. The table came from immunoSEQ multiplex PCR; TCRdb's copy has only in-frame clones and leaves some out. The sample shows roughly 99,000 clones, about 90% of them seen only once. The record originates from a study of graft-versus-host responses after intestinal transplantation. Study context: Transplant types were multivisceral, liver-intestinal, or isolated intestinal. Induction using anti-thymocyte globulin, followed by tacrolimus and steroids for roughly 3 years, was given to all recipients.

Study results and caveats: Recipient marrow showed GvH clones, some seen first in ileum or blood. High graft-versus-host to host-versus-graft T cell clonal ratios marked allografts of patients with graft-donor macrochimerism.

The CDR3 is made up of 15 amino acids. V was clipped by 0 bases and J by 5 bases, with 10 bases between them. The germline gives CDR1 SGHAT, CDR2 FQNNGV. The sequence derives from a human donor who was the organ donor for an intestinal transplant. The chain combines TRBV11-2 with TRBJ1-4; unclear D gene. The sample here was unstimulated CD8+ T cells sorted from spleen or lymph node cells, taken before transplant. The CDR3 nucleotides read TGTGCCAGCAGCTTAGAGGCCTTACCGAATGAAAAACTGTTTTTT. It is translated as CASSLEALPNEKLFF.